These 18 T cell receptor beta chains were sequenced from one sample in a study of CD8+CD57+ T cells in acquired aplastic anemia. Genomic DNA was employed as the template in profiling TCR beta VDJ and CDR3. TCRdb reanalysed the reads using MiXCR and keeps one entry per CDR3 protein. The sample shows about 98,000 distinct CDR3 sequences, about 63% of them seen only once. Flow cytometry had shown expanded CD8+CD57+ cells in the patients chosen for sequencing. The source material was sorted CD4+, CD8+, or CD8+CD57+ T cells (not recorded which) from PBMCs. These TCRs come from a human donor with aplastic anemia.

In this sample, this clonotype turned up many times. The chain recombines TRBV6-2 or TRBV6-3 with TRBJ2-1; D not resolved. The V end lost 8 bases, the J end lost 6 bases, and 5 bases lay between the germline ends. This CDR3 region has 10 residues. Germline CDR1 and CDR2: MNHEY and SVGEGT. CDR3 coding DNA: TGTGCCAGCGGTCCCAATGAGCAGTTCTTC. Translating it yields CASGPNEQFF.

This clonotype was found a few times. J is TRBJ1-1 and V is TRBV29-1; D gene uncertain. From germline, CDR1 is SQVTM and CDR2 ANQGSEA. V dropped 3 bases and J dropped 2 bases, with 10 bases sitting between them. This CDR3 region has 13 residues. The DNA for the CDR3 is TGCAGCGTTGAGGCAGATTTTAACACTGAAGCTTTCTTT. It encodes CSVEADFNTEAFF.

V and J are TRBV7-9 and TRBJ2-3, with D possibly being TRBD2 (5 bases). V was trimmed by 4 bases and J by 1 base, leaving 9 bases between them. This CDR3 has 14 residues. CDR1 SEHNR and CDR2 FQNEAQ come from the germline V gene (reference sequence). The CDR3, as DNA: TGTGCCAGCAGCTCGGACTCACGCACAGATACGCAGTATTTT. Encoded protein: CASSSDSRTDTQYF.

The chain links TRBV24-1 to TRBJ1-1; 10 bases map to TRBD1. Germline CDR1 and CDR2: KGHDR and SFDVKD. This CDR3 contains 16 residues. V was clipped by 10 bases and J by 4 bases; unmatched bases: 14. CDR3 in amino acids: CATDSGGQGRATEAFF. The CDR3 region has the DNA TGTGCCACGGACAGTGGGGGACAGGGGAGAGCCACTGAAGCTTTCTTT.

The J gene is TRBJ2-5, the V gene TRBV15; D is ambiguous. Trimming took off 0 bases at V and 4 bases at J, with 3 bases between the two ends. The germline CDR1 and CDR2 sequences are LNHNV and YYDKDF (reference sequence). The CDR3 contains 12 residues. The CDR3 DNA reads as TGTGCCACCAGCAGAGAGGGAGAGACCCAGTACTTC. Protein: CATSREGETQYF.

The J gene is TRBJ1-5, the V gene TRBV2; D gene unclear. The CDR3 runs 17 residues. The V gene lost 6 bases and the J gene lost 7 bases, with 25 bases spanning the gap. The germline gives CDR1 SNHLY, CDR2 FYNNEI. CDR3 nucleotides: TGTGCCAGCAGGAAGGAGGCCTTTCCTTCGAATGAGCAGCCCCAGCATTTT. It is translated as CASRKEAFPSNEQPQHF.

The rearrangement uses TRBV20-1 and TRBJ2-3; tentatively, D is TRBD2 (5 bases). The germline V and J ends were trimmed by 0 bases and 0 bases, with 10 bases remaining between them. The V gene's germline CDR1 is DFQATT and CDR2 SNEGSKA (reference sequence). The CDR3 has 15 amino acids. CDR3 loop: CSARDLAPSTDTQYF. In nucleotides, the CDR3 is TGCAGTGCTAGAGATTTAGCGCCCAGCACAGATACGCAGTATTTT.

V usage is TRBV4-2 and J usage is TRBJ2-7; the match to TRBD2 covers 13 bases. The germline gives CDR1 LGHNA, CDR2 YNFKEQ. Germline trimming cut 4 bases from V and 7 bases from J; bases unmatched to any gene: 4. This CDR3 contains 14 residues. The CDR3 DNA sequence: TGTGCCAGCAGCCCGGGACTAGCGGGGTTTGAGCAGTACTTC. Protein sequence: CASSPGLAGFEQYF.

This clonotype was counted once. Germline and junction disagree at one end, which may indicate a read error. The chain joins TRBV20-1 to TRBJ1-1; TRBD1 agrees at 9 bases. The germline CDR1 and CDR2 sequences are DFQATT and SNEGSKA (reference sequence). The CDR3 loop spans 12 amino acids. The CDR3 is CSANKDRGKALF. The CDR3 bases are TGCAGTGCTAATAAGGACAGGGGTAAAGCTCTCTTT.

The CDR3 region has the DNA TGTGCCATCAGCTGGACAGATCTGTACCAAGAGACCCAGTACTTC. As protein: CAISWTDLYQETQYF. This chain joins TRBV10-3 and TRBJ2-5; possible D gene TRBD1, 6 bases. Germline V gives CDR1 ENHRY, CDR2 SYGVKD. Trimming removed 6 bases from V and 0 bases from J, with 14 bases in between. CDR3 size: 15 residues.

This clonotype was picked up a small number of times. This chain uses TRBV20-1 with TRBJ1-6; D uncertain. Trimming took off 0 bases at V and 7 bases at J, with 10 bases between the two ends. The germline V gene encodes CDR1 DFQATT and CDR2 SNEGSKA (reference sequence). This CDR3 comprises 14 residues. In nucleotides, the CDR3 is TGCAGTGCTAGAGAGGGATTGGTCAATTCACCCCTCCACTTT. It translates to CSAREGLVNSPLHF.

Here the CDR3 DNA reads TGTGCCAGCATCGACAGCTCCTACGAGCAGTACTTC. Amino acid sequence: CASIDSSYEQYF. The chain employs TRBV7-9 and TRBJ2-7, with a possible D match to TRBD1 (5 bases). Trimming pared 7 bases from V and 0 bases from J, leaving 7 bases between. The CDR3 spans 12 residues. In germline, CDR1 is SEHNR, CDR2 FQNEAQ (reference sequence).

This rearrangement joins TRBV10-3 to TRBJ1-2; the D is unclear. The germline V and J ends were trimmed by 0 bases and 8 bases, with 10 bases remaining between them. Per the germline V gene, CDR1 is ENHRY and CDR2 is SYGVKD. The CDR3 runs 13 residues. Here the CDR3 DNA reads TGTGCCATCAGTGAGTCCCTCCGCTGGGGCTACACCTTC. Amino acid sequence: CAISESLRWGYTF.

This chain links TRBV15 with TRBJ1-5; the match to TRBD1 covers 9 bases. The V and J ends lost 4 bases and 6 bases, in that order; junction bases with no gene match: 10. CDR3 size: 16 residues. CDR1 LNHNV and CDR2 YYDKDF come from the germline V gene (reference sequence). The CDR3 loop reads CATSTMWDRDGQPQHF. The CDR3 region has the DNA TGTGCCACCAGCACTATGTGGGACAGGGACGGTCAGCCCCAGCATTTT.

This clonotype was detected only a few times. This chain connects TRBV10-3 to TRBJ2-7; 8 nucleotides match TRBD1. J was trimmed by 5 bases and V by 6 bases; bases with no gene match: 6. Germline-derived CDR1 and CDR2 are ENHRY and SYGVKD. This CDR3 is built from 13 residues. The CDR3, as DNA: TGTGCCATCAGGACAGGGGACTCGGACGAGCAGTACTTC. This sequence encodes CAIRTGDSDEQYF.

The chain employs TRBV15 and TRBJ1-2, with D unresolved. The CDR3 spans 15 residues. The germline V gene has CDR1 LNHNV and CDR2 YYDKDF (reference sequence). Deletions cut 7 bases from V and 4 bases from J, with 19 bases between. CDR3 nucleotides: TGTGCCACCACCCTCGGCAGCCAACAATTCTATGGCTACACCTTC. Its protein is CATTLGSQQFYGYTF.

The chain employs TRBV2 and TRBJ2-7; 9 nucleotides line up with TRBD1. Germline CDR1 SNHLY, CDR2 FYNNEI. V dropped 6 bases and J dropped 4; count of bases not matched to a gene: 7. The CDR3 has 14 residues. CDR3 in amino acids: CASSYRDRVYEQYF. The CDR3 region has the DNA TGTGCCAGCAGCTACCGGGACAGGGTGTACGAGCAGTACTTC.

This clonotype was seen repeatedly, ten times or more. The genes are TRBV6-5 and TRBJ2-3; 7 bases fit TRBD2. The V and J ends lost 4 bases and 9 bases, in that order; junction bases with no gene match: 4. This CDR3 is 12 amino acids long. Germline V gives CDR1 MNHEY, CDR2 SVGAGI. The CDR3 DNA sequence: TGTGCCAGCAGTTTTGGACTAGAAACGCAGTATTTT. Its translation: CASSFGLETQYF.